These 5 T cell receptor beta chains originate from one sample sequenced in a study of blood T cell repertoires in COVID-19. The method was immunoSEQ multiplex PCR; TCRdb's version includes in-frame clones alone and lacks a portion of them. Of 150,000 to 200,000 clones in the sample, around 89% are singletons; the top ten hold 1.5% to 2%. The source material was peripheral blood. Every receptor here comes from a man younger than 35 who had recovered from COVID-19.

The rearrangement joins TRBV9 to TRBJ2-1, with 7 bases matching TRBD1. Germline values: CDR1 SGDLS, CDR2 YYNGEE. The CDR3 is 13 residues long. The V gene end was trimmed by 3 bases and the J gene end by 8 bases; junction bases not matched to a gene: 5. CDR3 loop: CASSGDRADEQFF. The DNA for the CDR3 is TGTGCCAGCAGCGGCGACAGGGCAGATGAGCAGTTCTTC.

V usage is TRBV9 and J usage is TRBJ2-1; unclear D gene. Germline lookup yields CDR1 SGDLS and CDR2 YYNGEE. Trimming stripped 0 bases from V and 0 bases from J, with 10 bases between. CDR3 size: 16 residues. The DNA of the CDR3 is TGTGCCAGCAGCGTAGGAGCTACGAGCTCCTACAATGAGCAGTTCTTC. Translation gives CASSVGATSSYNEQFF.

The rearrangement uses TRBV4-1 and TRBJ1-4; 10 nucleotides agree with TRBD1. The germline CDR1 and CDR2 sequences are MGHRA and YSYEKL. The CDR3 extends over 15 amino acids. The trim removed 1 base at V and 5 bases at J, leaving 1 base unmatched. The CDR3 spells CASSQAGQGNEKLFF. DNA of the CDR3: TGCGCCAGCAGCCAAGCGGGACAGGGGAATGAAAAACTGTTTTTT.

This chain uses TRBV4-2 with TRBJ1-2; TRBD1 agrees at 8 bases. The CDR3 spans 16 residues. Germline loops: CDR1 LGHNA, CDR2 YNFKEQ. The junction had 7 bases not matched to a gene; V was cut back by 0 bases and J by 4 bases. CDR3 loop: CASSQDRQGAVYGYTF. The DNA for the CDR3 is TGTGCCAGCAGCCAAGATCGTCAGGGGGCGGTCTATGGCTACACCTTC.

This chain links TRBV11-2 with TRBJ2-1; 10 nucleotides line up with TRBD2. CDR3 size: 16 residues. Germline V gene data show CDR1 as SGHAT and CDR2 as FQNNGV. V lost 5 bases, J lost 4 bases, and 8 bases stayed unmatched. The CDR3 nucleotides read TGTGCCAGCAGCACCCGGACTAGCGGCGCTTACAATGAGCAGTTCTTC. It translates to CASSTRTSGAYNEQFF.